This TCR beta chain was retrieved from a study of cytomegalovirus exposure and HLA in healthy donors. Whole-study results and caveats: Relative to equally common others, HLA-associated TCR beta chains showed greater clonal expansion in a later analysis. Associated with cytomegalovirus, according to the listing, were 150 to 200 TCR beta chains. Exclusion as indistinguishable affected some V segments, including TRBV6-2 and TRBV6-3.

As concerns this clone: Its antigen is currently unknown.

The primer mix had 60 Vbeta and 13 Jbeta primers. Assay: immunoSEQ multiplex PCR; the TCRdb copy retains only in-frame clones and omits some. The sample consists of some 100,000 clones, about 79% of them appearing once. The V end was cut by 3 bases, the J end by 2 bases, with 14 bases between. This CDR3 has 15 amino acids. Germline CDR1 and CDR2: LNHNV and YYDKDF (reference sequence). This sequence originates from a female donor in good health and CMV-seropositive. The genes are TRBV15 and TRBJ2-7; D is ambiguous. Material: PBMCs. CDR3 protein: CATSRRLHLPYEQYF. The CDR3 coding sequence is TGTGCCACCAGCAGGAGGCTACACTTACCCTACGAGCAGTACTTC.